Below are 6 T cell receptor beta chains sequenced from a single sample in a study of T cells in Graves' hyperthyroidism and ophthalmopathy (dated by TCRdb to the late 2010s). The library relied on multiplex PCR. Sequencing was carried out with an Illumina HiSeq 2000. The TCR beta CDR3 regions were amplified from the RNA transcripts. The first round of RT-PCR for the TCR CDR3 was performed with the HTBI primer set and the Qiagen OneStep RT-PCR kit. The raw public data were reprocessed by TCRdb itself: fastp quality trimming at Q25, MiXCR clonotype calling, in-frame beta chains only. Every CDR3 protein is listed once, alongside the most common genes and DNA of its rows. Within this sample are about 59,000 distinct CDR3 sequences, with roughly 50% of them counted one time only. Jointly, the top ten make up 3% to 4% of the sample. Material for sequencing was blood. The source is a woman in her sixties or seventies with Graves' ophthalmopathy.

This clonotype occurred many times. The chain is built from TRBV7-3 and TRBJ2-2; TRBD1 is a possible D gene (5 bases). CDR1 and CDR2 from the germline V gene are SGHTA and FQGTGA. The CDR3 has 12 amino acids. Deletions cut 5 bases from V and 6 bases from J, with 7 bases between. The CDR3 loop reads CASSLRAGELFF. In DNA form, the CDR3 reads TGTGCCAGCAGCCTCAGGGCCGGGGAGCTGTTTTTT. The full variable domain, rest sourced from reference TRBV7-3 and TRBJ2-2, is GAGVSQTPSNKVTEKGKYVELRCDPISGHTALYWYRQSLGQGPEFLIYFQGTGAADDSGLPNDRFFAVRPEGSVSTLKIQRTERGDSAVYLCASSLRAGELFFGEGSRLTVL.

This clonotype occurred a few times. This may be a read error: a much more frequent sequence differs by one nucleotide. The CDR3 spells CASGYTGTGSQPQHF. The CDR3 DNA reads TGTGCCAGCGGTTATACCGGGACAGGGAGTCAGCCCCAGCATTTT. The chain is built from TRBV28 and TRBJ1-5; TRBD1 agrees at 9 bases. The CDR3 has 15 residues. V was clipped by 8 bases and J by 6 bases; unmatched bases: 11. Germline V gives CDR1 MDHEN, CDR2 SYDVKM.

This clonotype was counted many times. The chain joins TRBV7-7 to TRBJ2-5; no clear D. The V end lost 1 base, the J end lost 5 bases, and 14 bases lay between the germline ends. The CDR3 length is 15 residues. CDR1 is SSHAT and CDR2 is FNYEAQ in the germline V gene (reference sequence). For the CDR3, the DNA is TGTGCCAGCAGCTTAGAGGCTAGGCGTGGGGAGACCCAGTACTTC. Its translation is CASSLEARRGETQYF.

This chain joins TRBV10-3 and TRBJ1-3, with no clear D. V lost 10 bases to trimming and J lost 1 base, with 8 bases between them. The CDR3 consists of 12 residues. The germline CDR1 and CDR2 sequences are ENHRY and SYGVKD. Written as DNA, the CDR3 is TGTGCCACCAAGTCATCTGGAAACACCATATATTTT. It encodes CATKSSGNTIYF.

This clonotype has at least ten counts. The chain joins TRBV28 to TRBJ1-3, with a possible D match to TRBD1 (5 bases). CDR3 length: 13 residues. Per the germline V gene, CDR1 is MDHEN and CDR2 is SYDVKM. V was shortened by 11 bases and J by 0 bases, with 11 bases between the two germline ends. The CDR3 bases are TGTGCCGCCGGGGGGGGCTCTGGAAACACCATATATTTT. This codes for CAAGGGSGNTIYF.

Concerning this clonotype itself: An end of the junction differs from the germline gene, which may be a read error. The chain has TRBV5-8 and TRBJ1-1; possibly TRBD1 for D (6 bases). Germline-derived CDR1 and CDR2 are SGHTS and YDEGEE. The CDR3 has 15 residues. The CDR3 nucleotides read TGTGCCAGCAGCTTGAGGCAGGGGTTTGACACTGAGGCTTTCTTT. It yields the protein CASSLRQGFDTEAFF.